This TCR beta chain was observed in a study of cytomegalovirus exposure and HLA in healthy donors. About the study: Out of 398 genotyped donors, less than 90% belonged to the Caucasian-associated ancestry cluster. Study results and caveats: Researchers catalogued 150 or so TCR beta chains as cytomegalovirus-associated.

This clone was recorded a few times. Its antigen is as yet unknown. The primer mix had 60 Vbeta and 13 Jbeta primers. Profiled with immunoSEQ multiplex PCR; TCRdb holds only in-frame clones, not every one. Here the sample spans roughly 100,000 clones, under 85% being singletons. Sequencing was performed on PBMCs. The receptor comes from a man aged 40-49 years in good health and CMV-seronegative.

CDR3 residues: CASSPKTNQPQHF. DNA of the CDR3: TGTGCCAGCAGCCCAAAGACAAATCAGCCCCAGCATTTT. J is TRBJ1-5 and V is TRBV13; no reliable D call. The CDR3 has 13 residues. With 5 bases removed from V and 4 bases from J, the gap between germline ends came to 9 bases. Germline lookup yields CDR1 PRHDT and CDR2 FYEKMQ (reference sequence).